Below are 13 T cell receptor beta chains sequenced from a single sample in a study of PD-L1 blockade in urothelial cancer. Here immunoSEQ multiplex PCR was the method, and the copy in TCRdb shows in-frame clones only, minus some. Of over 45,000 clones in the sample, about 86% were seen once. Time point given: pretreatment peripheral blood. The source was PBMCs, collected around atezolizumab (anti-PD-L1) treatment. These receptors all come from a man aged 60 to 69 with urothelial cancer.

The chain joins TRBV19 to TRBJ2-2, with D perhaps TRBD1 (7 bases). This CDR3 has 13 amino acids. In germline, CDR1 is LNHDA, CDR2 SQIVND (reference sequence). The germline V and J ends were trimmed by 3 bases and 6 bases, with 8 bases remaining between them. Here the CDR3 reads CASSIRGAGELFF. DNA for the CDR3: TGTGCCAGTAGTATCAGGGGGGCCGGGGAGCTGTTTTTT.

V gene TRBV6-5 combines with J gene TRBJ1-1; D not certain. The length of the CDR3 is 12 residues. Between the trimmed V and J ends, which lost 7 bases and 3 bases, there was a span of 9 bases. Germline CDR1 and CDR2: MNHEY and SVGAGI. The CDR3 DNA reads TGTGCCAGCAACCGGGGTGACACTGAAGCTTTCTTT. Amino acids: CASNRGDTEAFF.

J is TRBJ2-1 and V is TRBV2; tentatively, D is TRBD1 (6 bases). V dropped 4 bases and J dropped 10 bases, with 14 bases sitting between them. The CDR3 has 13 amino acids. CDR1 is SNHLY and CDR2 is FYNNEI in the germline V gene. The DNA for the CDR3 is TGTGCCAGCAGTGGAGTGGGGGCGTGGGAGCAGTTCTTC. This codes for CASSGVGAWEQFF.

The chain joins TRBV6-1 to TRBJ1-5; 7 positions match TRBD1. Germline trimming cut 8 bases from V and 0 bases from J; bases unmatched to any gene: 4. The germline gives CDR1 MNHNS, CDR2 SASEGT. The CDR3 runs to 14 residues. In DNA form, the CDR3 reads TGTGCCAGCCGGACAGGCGGTAGCAATCAGCCCCAGCATTTT. Translated: CASRTGGSNQPQHF.

This chain links TRBV7-8 with TRBJ2-7; 10 bases map to TRBD1. Per the germline V gene, CDR1 is SGHVS and CDR2 is FQNEAQ. This CDR3 spans 20 amino acids. Trimming took 3 bases from V and 3 from J; bases not matched to a gene: 20. CDR3 loop: CASSLRTGTGAKQEIYEQYF. In DNA, the CDR3 is TGTGCCAGCAGCTTGAGAACCGGGACAGGGGCCAAACAAGAGATCTACGAGCAGTACTTC.

The chain carries TRBV2 and TRBJ1-2; 7 bases match TRBD1. This CDR3 has 15 residues. The trim removed 2 bases at V and 4 bases at J, leaving 7 bases unmatched. The germline CDR1 and CDR2 sequences are SNHLY and FYNNEI. The CDR3 bases are TGTGCCAGCAGTGAAATCGGACAGGATGTCTATGGCTACACCTTC. It translates to CASSEIGQDVYGYTF.

This chain uses TRBV19 with TRBJ2-3, with D maybe TRBD1 (6 bases). The V gene's germline CDR1 is LNHDA and CDR2 SQIVND (reference sequence). V lost 6 bases and J lost 2, with 18 bases in between. The CDR3 loop spans 16 amino acids. The CDR3 loop is CASRLSTGHATDTQYF. CDR3 nucleotides: TGTGCCAGTAGGCTGTCCACGGGACATGCCACAGATACGCAGTATTTT.

Only one count was recorded for this clone. The V and J genes are TRBV7-2 and TRBJ2-2; possibly TRBD1 for D (5 bases). Trimming took off 1 base at V and 6 bases at J, with 12 bases between the two ends. The CDR3 covers 15 residues. Germline V gene sequence: CDR1 SGHTA, CDR2 FQGNSA. The CDR3 nucleotides are TGTGCCAGCAGCTTAGGGGTTAGGGGCGCCGGGGAGCTGTTTTTT. Its protein is CASSLGVRGAGELFF.

The chain recombines TRBV5-1 with TRBJ1-2, with 8 bases aligning to TRBD1. This CDR3 is built from 14 residues. Germline V gene lookup returns CDR1 SGHRS and CDR2 YFSETQ. Trimming at V came to 2 bases and at J to 8 bases, leaving 8 bases not matched to a gene. In DNA form, the CDR3 reads TGCGCCAGCAGCTTCCAAGACAGGGGCGAGGGCTACACCTTC. As protein: CASSFQDRGEGYTF.

This chain connects TRBV6-7 to TRBJ1-6; 12 positions match TRBD1. TRBV6-7 is filed as an ORF, its function uncertain. The CDR3 sequence is 15 residues long. The V segment lost 4 bases and the J segment 9 bases; nucleotides outside the gene matches: 4. CDR3 amino acids: CASSFRDRGLSPLHF. The CDR3 bases are TGTGCCAGCAGTTTCCGGGACAGGGGGCTTTCACCCCTCCACTTT.

CDR3 coding DNA: TGTGCCAGCAGTGAATCAGGGCGAGAGACCCAGTACTTC. Translating it yields CASSESGRETQYF. The rearrangement uses TRBV6-1 and TRBJ2-5; D might be TRBD1 (5 bases). V was trimmed by 2 bases and J by 4 bases, leaving 8 bases between them. Per germline, CDR1 MNHNS and CDR2 SASEGT. The CDR3 has 13 amino acids.

The CDR3 region has the DNA TGTGCCAGCAGTGAGCGAGGGAGAGCTAACTATGGCTACACCTTC. It encodes CASSERGRANYGYTF. This rearrangement joins TRBV6-1 to TRBJ1-2, with no clear D. In germline, CDR1 is MNHNS, CDR2 SASEGT. CDR3 size: 15 residues. The V gene lost 3 bases and the J gene lost 0 bases, with 11 bases spanning the gap.

The chain couples TRBV4-1 to TRBJ2-3; 13 nucleotides align to TRBD2. Germline V gene data show CDR1 as MGHRA and CDR2 as YSYEKL. The CDR3 runs 16 residues. Losses at the gene ends were 4 bases for V and 3 bases for J; bases not matched to a gene: 4. In DNA form, the CDR3 reads TGCGCCAGCAGCCCCTGGACTAGCGGGGGTACAGATACGCAGTATTTT. Its protein is CASSPWTSGGTDTQYF.